Included here is one T cell receptor (beta chain) sequence, with context. Assay: immunoSEQ multiplex PCR; the TCRdb copy retains only in-frame clones and omits some. The sample contains about 44,000 clones, roughly 80% of which appear only once. This sample was taken from a study of OX40 agonist ivuxolimab in advanced cancers. This CDR3 comprises 13 residues. V trimming: 3 bases; J trimming: 7 bases; junction bases outside the gene matches: 3. CDR1 GTSNPN and CDR2 SVGIG come from the germline V gene (reference sequence). The rearrangement links TRBV30 to TRBJ1-5; TRBD1 matches 10 bases. Sequencing was performed on CD4+ or CD8+ T cells sorted from blood, taken in a trial of the OX40 agonist ivuxolimab. This clonotype originated in an adult with an advanced solid tumor such as melanoma, head and neck, liver or kidney cancer. CDR3 nucleotides: TGTGCCTGGAGGACAGGGGGCGACCAGCCCCAGCATTTT. Its protein product is CAWRTGGDQPQHF.